The subject of this entry is one T cell receptor beta chain. V was clipped by 6 bases and J by 9 bases, with 11 bases between them. Germline V gene sequence: CDR1 KGHDR, CDR2 SFDVKD. CDR3 length equals 12 residues. Sequenced by immunoSEQ multiplex PCR; TCRdb stores in-frame clones only, minus some. The sample lists about 140,000 clones; approximately 94% were seen once. This sample was included in a study of control samples from healthy donors and cancer patients. This sequence originates from a man aged 40-55 years in good health. This chain links TRBV24-1 with TRBJ1-5, with TRBD1 as a possible D gene (5 bases). The sample consisted of blood. The CDR3: CATSQGGRPQHF. The CDR3 region has the DNA TGTGCCACCAGTCAGGGAGGTCGGCCCCAGCATTTT.